This TCR beta chain originates from a study of post-analysis software for immune sequencing data (dated by TCRdb to the mid-2010s). Regarding the research as a whole: The recorded disease courses included relapsing-remitting, secondary progressive and progressive-relapsing multiple sclerosis, and some patients had no subtype annotation. A subset of samples was prepared in parallel using single-end sample barcoding, then pooled and co-amplified after Illumina adapter ligation. The multiple sclerosis patient repertoires were compared with about a dozen previously published healthy control repertoires from donors aged about 6 to 26 years.

TCR beta repertoires were profiled from peripheral blood of under 15 young patients with multiple sclerosis to demonstrate the VDJtools post-analysis software. The multiple sclerosis patients were children and adolescents ranging in age from about 6 to 16 years. General findings and caveats noted by the study authors: When samples were clustered directly using the F measure, samples prepared in the same batch co-clustered strongly, which prompted a batch-effect correction. The control group was slightly older than the multiple sclerosis patient group. Normalized Chao1 diversity was significantly lower in multiple sclerosis patients than controls, suggesting substantial peripheral T-cell clonal expansion. Patients showed significantly higher frequencies than controls for a handful of TRBV segments, among them TRBV5-6, TRBV5-1 and TRBV20-1.

In its sample, this clonotype was seen a few times. Its antigen has not been determined. No qualities accompany the bases; no much larger clone lies one base away. The CDR3 starts with the cysteine, ends with the phenylalanine, and has 13 residues. Only the CDR3 region is kept as DNA, spanning 39 bases read in frame from base 1. At the junction V is shortened by 5 bases and J by 2 bases, with 11 bases in between. In the germline V gene (reference sequence), CDR1 corresponds to DFQATT and CDR2 to SNEGSKA. The library was obtained by PCR. TCRdb lists the instrument as Illumina HiSeq 2500. To reduce PCR and sequencing biases, unique molecular identifiers were incorporated into the TCR beta cDNA libraries. Every 1 to 10 million input T cells yielded around 500,000 cDNA molecules, meaning each molecule approximated one T cell. The patient libraries were prepared and sequenced with the same protocol used for the earlier healthy control dataset. Samples belonging to the same batch were prepared together, multiplexed and sequenced on a shared HiSeq lane. In the source study's methods: MIGEC handled the raw barcoded reads, throwing out single-read molecular identifier groups before consensus assembly and CDR3 extraction. VDJtools was used for post-analysis of the clonotype tables, with diversity normalized by down-sampling every dataset to the smallest sample size. To correct batch-related cross-sample contamination, repertoire overlap clustering matched CDR3 amino acid sequences but not nucleotide sequences. TCRdb reanalyzed the raw reads on its own, using fastp at Q25 for trimming and MiXCR for clone calling, and kept in-frame beta chains. For every CDR3 protein sequence, its rows merge into one entry that carries the most common genes and DNA. In this record, the V and J calls reflect TCRdb's handling and not the investigators' own analysis. A total of hundreds of thousands of distinct CDR3 sequences appear in this sample, 30% of them only once. The ten largest make up about 0.5% of the sample.

Source material: blood. Here the chain combines TRBV20-1 and TRBJ2-3; the D segment could be TRBD1, given 5 matching bases. This clonotype was obtained from a girl aged 10-17 years with multiple sclerosis. The DNA is TGCAGTGCTCCTAGGGGCTCCACAGATACGCAGTATTTT. Translated, this is CSAPRGSTDTQYF.